This T cell receptor beta chain was sequenced for a study of T cells in Graves' hyperthyroidism and ophthalmopathy. For the study at large: Specimen type is peripheral blood, collected at initial diagnosis prior to any treatment.

Germline trimming cut 5 bases from V and 0 bases from J; bases unmatched to any gene: 3. This CDR3 comprises 16 residues. The V gene's germline CDR1 is MNHEY and CDR2 SMNVEV (reference sequence). Patients affected by ophthalmopathy presented a Clinical Activity Score of at least 3, a NOSPECS grade of at least 4, and disease duration below 3 months. Template material for amplifying TCR beta CDR3 regions consisted of RNA transcripts. The HTBI primer set served for first-round RT-PCR of the TCR CDR3. Each CDR3 protein is one row after TCRdb ran MiXCR on the multiplex PCR reads. The sample carries some 320,000 distinct CDR3 sequences, roughly 13% recorded once. A few counts support this clonotype.

Sequenced material: blood. This receptor was taken from a woman aged 40 to 49 with Graves' ophthalmopathy. V and J are TRBV27 and TRBJ2-7; TRBD2 agrees at 14 bases. The CDR3 DNA is TGTGCCAGCAGTCCCGGACTAGCGGGGGGCTCCTACGAGCAGTACTTC. As protein: CASSPGLAGGSYEQYF.